The 5 T cell receptor beta chains given below trace back to one sample, sequenced in a study of Graves' ophthalmopathy and Graves' hyperthyroidism. The sequenced template was RNA, covering the TCR beta CDR3 region. HTBI primers primed a first-round RT-PCR, and a second-round multiplex PCR followed. TCRdb called the multiplex PCR reads again in MiXCR, with one record for every CDR3 protein. The table lists about 400,000 distinct CDR3 sequences, around 19% of them singletons. Sample: peripheral blood. The origin of the receptors is a woman aged 18 to 35 with Graves' ophthalmopathy.

The sample holds many counts of this clonotype. The chain uses TRBV6-2 or TRBV6-3 and TRBJ2-7, with TRBD1 matching 8 bases. CDR1 MNHEY and CDR2 SVGEGT come from the germline V gene. This CDR3 contains 13 residues. V was pared by 7 bases and J by 3 bases, with 5 bases of the junction left unmatched. CDR3 loop: CASTSTGVYEQYF. CDR3 coding DNA: TGTGCCAGCACCTCGACAGGGGTCTACGAGCAGTACTTC.

The chain employs TRBV19 and TRBJ2-7, with a possible D match to TRBD2 (6 bases). The V gene's germline CDR1 is LNHDA and CDR2 SQIVND (reference sequence). V was shortened by 4 bases and J by 2 bases, with 15 bases between the two germline ends. The CDR3 is made up of 15 amino acids. The DNA for the CDR3 is TGTGCCAGTAGTACTACTTCCGGGACTCCCTACGAGCAGTACTTC. It is translated as CASSTTSGTPYEQYF.

This clonotype has a handful of counts. The rearrangement uses TRBV3-1 and TRBJ2-7; D not resolved. V dropped 0 bases and J dropped 1 base, with 10 bases sitting between them. CDR3 length: 15 amino acids. Germline-derived CDR1 and CDR2 are LGHDT and YNNKEL (reference sequence). The CDR3 is CASSQEGGDSYEQYF. CDR3 DNA sequence: TGTGCCAGCAGCCAAGAGGGCGGTGATTCCTACGAGCAGTACTTC.

This clonotype was picked up many times. The rearrangement uses TRBV7-2 and TRBJ2-7; 7 bases line up with TRBD2. The CDR3 has 15 residues. V lost 2 bases and J lost 3; bases outside the gene matches: 7. The V gene's germline CDR1 is SGHTA and CDR2 FQGNSA. This CDR3 is CASSLSGGSYYEQYF. In DNA, the CDR3 is TGTGCCAGCAGCTTATCCGGGGGGTCCTACTACGAGCAGTACTTC. Together with reference TRBV7-2 and TRBJ2-7, the CDR3 gives the full variable domain: GAGVSQSPSNKVTEKGKDVELRCDPISGHTALYWYRQSLGQGLEFLIYFQGNSAPDKSGLPSDRFSAERTGGSVSTLTIQRTQQEDSAVYLCASSLSGGSYYEQYFGPGTRLTVT.

This clonotype was seen ten or more times. The chain joins TRBV19 to TRBJ2-5; no firm D call. Germline CDR1 is LNHDA and CDR2 is SQIVND (reference sequence). Trimming left V 5 bases short and J 4 bases short, with 11 bases between. This CDR3 is 13 amino acids long. CDR3 sequence reads: CASSADGSETQYF. The CDR3 DNA reads as TGTGCCAGTAGTGCCGACGGGTCAGAGACCCAGTACTTC. Full variable domain (outside the CDR3, taken from reference TRBV19 and TRBJ2-5): DGGITQSPKYLFRKEGQNVTLSCEQNLNHDAMYWYRQDPGQGLRLIYYSQIVNDFQKGDIAEGYSVSREKKESFPLTVTSAQKNPTAFYLCASSADGSETQYFGPGTRLLVL.